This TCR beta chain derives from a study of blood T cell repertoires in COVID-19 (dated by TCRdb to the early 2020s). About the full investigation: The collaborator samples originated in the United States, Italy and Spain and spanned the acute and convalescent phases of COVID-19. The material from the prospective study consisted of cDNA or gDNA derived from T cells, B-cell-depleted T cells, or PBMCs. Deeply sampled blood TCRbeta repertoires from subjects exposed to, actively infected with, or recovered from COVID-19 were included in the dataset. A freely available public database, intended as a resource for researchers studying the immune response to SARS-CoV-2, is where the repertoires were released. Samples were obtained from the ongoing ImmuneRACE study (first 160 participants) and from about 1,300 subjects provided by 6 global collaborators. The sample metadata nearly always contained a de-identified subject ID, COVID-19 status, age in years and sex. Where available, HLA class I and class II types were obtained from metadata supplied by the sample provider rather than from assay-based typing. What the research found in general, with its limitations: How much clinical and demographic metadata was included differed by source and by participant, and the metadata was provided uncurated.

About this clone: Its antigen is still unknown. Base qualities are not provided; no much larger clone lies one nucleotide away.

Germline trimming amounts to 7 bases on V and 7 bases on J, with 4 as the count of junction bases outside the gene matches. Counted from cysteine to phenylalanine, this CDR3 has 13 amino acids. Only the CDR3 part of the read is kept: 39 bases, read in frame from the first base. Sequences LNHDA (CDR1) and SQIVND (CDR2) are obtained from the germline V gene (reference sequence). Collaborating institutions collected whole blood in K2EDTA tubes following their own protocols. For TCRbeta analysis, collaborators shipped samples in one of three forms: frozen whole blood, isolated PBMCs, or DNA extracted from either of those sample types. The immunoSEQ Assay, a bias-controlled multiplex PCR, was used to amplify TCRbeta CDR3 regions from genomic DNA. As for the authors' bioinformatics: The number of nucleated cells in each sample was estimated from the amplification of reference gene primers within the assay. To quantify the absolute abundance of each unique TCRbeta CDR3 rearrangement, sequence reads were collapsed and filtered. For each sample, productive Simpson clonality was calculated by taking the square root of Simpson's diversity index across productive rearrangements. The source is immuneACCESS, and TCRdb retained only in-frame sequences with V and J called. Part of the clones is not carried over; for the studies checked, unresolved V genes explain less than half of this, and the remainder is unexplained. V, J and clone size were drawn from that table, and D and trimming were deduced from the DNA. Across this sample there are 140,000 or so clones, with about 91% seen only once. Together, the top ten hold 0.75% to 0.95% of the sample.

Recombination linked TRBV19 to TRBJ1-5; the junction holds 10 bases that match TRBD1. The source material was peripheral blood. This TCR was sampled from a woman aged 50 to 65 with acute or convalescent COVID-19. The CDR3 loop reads CASTWDRGQPQHF. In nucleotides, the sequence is TGTGCCAGTACCTGGGACAGGGGACAGCCCCAGCATTTT.